This is a list of T cell receptor beta chains from one sample in a study of T cell responses to AZD1222 COVID-19 vaccine. The repertoire was sequenced with immunoSEQ multiplex PCR; TCRdb's copy has only in-frame clones and lacks some. The data contain 95,000 to 150,000 clones, about 92% of them singletons. The material was peripheral blood, obtained 28 days after the second AZD1222 dose. Receptor source: an adult who received the AZD1222 COVID-19 vaccine. Both conserved end residues are part of each CDR3. The order of the fields is V gene, D gene, J gene, CDR3 protein, CDR3 DNA. A D gene is named only where the DNA matches it firmly.

TRBV7-2	TRBD2	TRBJ2-7	CASSSSGGAIEQYF	TGTGCCAGCAGCTCTAGCGGGGGGGCCATCGAGCAGTACTTC
TRBV29-1	-	TRBJ2-5	CSYSFTRGGLQTQYF	TGCAGCTATTCCTTTACTAGAGGGGGATTGCAGACCCAGTACTTC
TRBV5-4	TRBD1	TRBJ2-7	CASSSTGDRVEQYF	TGTGCCAGCAGCTCGACAGGGGATCGTGTCGAGCAGTACTTC
TRBV6-5	TRBD1	TRBJ1-2	CASSYLGTGKRYTF	TGTGCCAGCAGTTACTTGGGGACAGGGAAGCGCTACACCTTC
TRBV19	TRBD1	TRBJ1-4	CASSIVETGAEKLFF	TGTGCCAGTAGTATAGTAGAGACAGGGGCTGAAAAACTGTTTTTT
TRBV5-4	TRBD1	TRBJ1-2	CASSLRDSWLGYTF	TGTGCCAGCAGCCTCCGGGACAGTTGGCTTGGCTACACCTTC
TRBV27	TRBD1	TRBJ2-7	CASRLGQTFNEQYF	TGTGCCAGCAGACTGGGACAGACTTTCAACGAGCAGTACTTC
TRBV9	TRBD1	TRBJ1-2	CASSGTGTGPSYGYTF	TGTGCCAGCAGCGGCACCGGGACAGGGCCATCCTATGGCTACACCTTC
TRBV20-1	-	TRBJ2-5	CSARQGETQYF	TGCAGTGCTAGGCAGGGGGAGACCCAGTACTTC
TRBV14	TRBD2	TRBJ2-1	CASSFRLAVPYNEQFF	TGTGCCAGCAGCTTCCGACTAGCGGTACCCTACAATGAGCAGTTCTTC
TRBV18	-	TRBJ2-6	CASSLGFQSGANVLTF	TGTGCCAGCTCACTGGGGTTCCAGTCTGGGGCCAACGTCCTGACTTTC
TRBV7-9	-	TRBJ1-1	CASSLGLLTGTEAFF	TGTGCCAGCAGCTTAGGGTTGCTCACTGGGACCGAAGCTTTCTTT
TRBV15	-	TRBJ2-1	CATSGGGLGPYNEQFF	TGTGCCACCAGCGGAGGGGGTCTCGGGCCCTACAATGAGCAGTTCTTC
TRBV19	-	TRBJ2-3	CASSIRGGLTDTQYF	TGTGCCAGTAGTATTCGGGGCGGACTCACAGATACGCAGTATTTT
TRBV3-1/TRBV3-2	TRBD2	TRBJ2-5	CASSQDLRRGEETQYF	TGTGCCAGCAGCCAAGATTTAAGGCGGGGGGAAGAGACCCAGTACTTC